Below, 29 T cell receptor beta chains from the same sample are listed, as sequenced in a study of cytomegalovirus exposure and HLA in healthy donors. Vbeta (60) and Jbeta (13) primers were used in the PCR. Libraries were prepared by immunoSEQ multiplex PCR; TCRdb keeps only in-frame clonotypes and omits some of them. This sample carries 100,000 to 130,000 clones, about 80% of them seen once, and the ten largest clones take around 7.8%. Sequencing was done on a sample of PBMCs. Every receptor here comes from a man in his thirties or forties in good health and CMV-seronegative.

The chain recombines TRBV7-8 with TRBJ2-5; D remains unclear. The germline V and J ends were trimmed by 5 bases and 5 bases, with 9 bases remaining between them. Germline V gene data show CDR1 as SGHVS and CDR2 as FQNEAQ. This CDR3 comprises 12 residues. This CDR3 is CASSVTWETQYF. The CDR3 bases are TGTGCCAGCAGCGTTACATGGGAGACCCAGTACTTC.

This chain joins TRBV6-6 and TRBJ1-4; no firm D call. The length of the CDR3 is 15 residues. Germline lookup yields CDR1 MNHNY and CDR2 SVGAGI (reference sequence). V lost 4 bases to trimming and J lost 0 bases, with 9 bases between them. The DNA for the CDR3 is TGTGCCAGCAGTTGGTCAGATGCAACTAATGAAAAACTGTTTTTT. It specifies CASSWSDATNEKLFF.

This clone was observed once. The J gene is TRBJ2-3, the V gene TRBV6-1; weak D call: TRBD2 (6 bases). Germline CDR1 is MNHNS and CDR2 is SASEGT. Trimming stripped 5 bases from V and 0 bases from J, with 9 bases between. The CDR3 has 14 amino acids. The DNA of the CDR3 is TGTGCCAGCAGTCTAGCGTACAGCACAGATACGCAGTATTTT. This translates into CASSLAYSTDTQYF.

The rearrangement uses TRBV19 and TRBJ2-1; 9 nucleotides match TRBD2. Looked up from germline, CDR1 is LNHDA and CDR2 is SQIVND (reference sequence). The CDR3 contains 16 residues. The V gene end was trimmed by 3 bases and the J gene end by 7 bases; junction bases not matched to a gene: 10. Written as DNA, the CDR3 is TGTGCCAGTAGTATTGGTGTCGCGGGGGGGAAAAATGAGCAGTTCTTC. Protein: CASSIGVAGGKNEQFF.

This clone was found a few times. This chain uses TRBV4-2 with TRBJ2-1; 15 bases are a match to TRBD2. CDR1 is LGHNA and CDR2 is YNFKEQ in the germline V gene. The CDR3 covers 20 residues. The trim removed 1 base at V and 0 bases at J, leaving 7 bases unmatched. CDR3 sequence reads: CASSQALGTSGGSSYNEQFF. In DNA, the CDR3 is TGTGCCAGCAGCCAAGCCCTGGGGACTAGCGGGGGGTCCTCCTACAATGAGCAGTTCTTC.

The CDR3 spells CASSLVSGQGFTDTQYF. DNA of the CDR3: TGTGCCAGCAGCTTAGTATCGGGGCAGGGGTTCACAGATACGCAGTATTTT. The genes are TRBV7-6 and TRBJ2-3, with D perhaps TRBD1 (6 bases). The CDR3 has 17 amino acids. V was shortened by 1 base and J by 2 bases, with 16 bases between the two germline ends. Germline CDR1 reads SGHVS; CDR2 reads FNYEAQ.

The chain uses TRBV12-5 and TRBJ2-3, with a weak D call TRBD2 (5 bases). Trimming removed 1 base at V and 0 bases at J, with 5 bases between. From germline, CDR1 is LGHNT and CDR2 FRNRAP. There are 14 residues in the CDR3. CDR3 sequence: CASGLGGSTDTQYF. DNA for the CDR3: TGTGCTAGTGGTTTGGGAGGGAGCACAGATACGCAGTATTTT.

Only a few counts were recorded for this clone. This sequence joins TRBV19 and TRBJ1-4, with 7 nucleotides matching TRBD1. CDR3 length: 15 amino acids. Germline values: CDR1 LNHDA, CDR2 SQIVND (reference sequence). V shed 2 bases and J 9 bases; nucleotides not matched to a gene: 9. CDR3 sequence reads: CASSISRTGAKKLFF. CDR3 bases: TGTGCCAGTAGTATAAGCCGGACAGGTGCGAAAAAACTGTTTTTT.

This clone was recorded once. J is TRBJ1-4 and V is TRBV6-1, with 9 positions matching TRBD1. Losses at the gene ends were 2 bases for V and 8 bases for J; bases not matched to a gene: 9. In germline, CDR1 is MNHNS, CDR2 SASEGT. The CDR3 runs to 16 residues. In DNA, the CDR3 is TGTGCCAGCAGTGAAAGGGCAGGGACAGGGAGCGAAAAACTGTTTTTT. Translation: CASSERAGTGSEKLFF.

This clone turned up a few times. CDR3 sequence (DNA): TGTGCCAGCAGTGCTAACAGGGGACCTCTTGAGGGGCAGTACTTC. The encoded protein is CASSANRGPLEGQYF. The V gene is TRBV6-6, the J gene TRBJ2-7, with 7 positions matching TRBD1. Germline CDR1 is MNHNY and CDR2 is SVGAGI (reference sequence). J was trimmed by 9 bases and V by 5 bases; bases with no gene match: 16. This CDR3 spans 15 amino acids.

This clone was detected only a few times. The gene calls are TRBV30 and TRBJ2-7; 10 positions match TRBD1. With 3 bases clipped from V and 6 bases from J, the junction kept 5 bases outside the gene matches. The CDR3 totals 13 residues. The germline V gene has CDR1 GTSNPN and CDR2 SVGIG (reference sequence). DNA for the CDR3: TGTGCCTGGAGCGGGGACAGGGGAAGCGAGCAGTACTTC. Its translation: CAWSGDRGSEQYF.

This rearrangement joins TRBV10-1 to TRBJ2-1, with TRBD2 matching over 15 bases. The junction had 5 bases not matched to a gene; V was cut back by 4 bases and J by 4 bases. CDR1 WNHNN and CDR2 SYGVQD come from the germline V gene (reference sequence). This CDR3 spans 17 amino acids. CDR3 DNA: TGCGCCAGCAGTGGAAGGACTAGCGGGAGGGGGTACAATGAGCAGTTCTTC. Amino acids: CASSGRTSGRGYNEQFF.

The CDR3 region is CASSLGLAGETQYF. CDR3 coding DNA: TGTGCCAGCAGCTTGGGTCTAGCTGGGGAGACCCAGTACTTC. The V gene is TRBV5-4, the J gene TRBJ2-5, with D maybe TRBD2 (5 bases). Germline lookup yields CDR1 SGHNT and CDR2 YYREEE (reference sequence). The length of the CDR3 is 14 residues. V was clipped by 0 bases and J by 5 bases, with 11 bases between them.

This chain uses TRBV23-1 with TRBJ2-5; 11 bases line up with TRBD1. TRBV23-1 is sorted into the ORF group, with uncertain function. The CDR3 length is 14 residues. V lost 4 bases and J lost 4; bases outside the gene matches: 2. The CDR3 nucleotides are TGCGCCAGCAGTCTGGGGACAGGGGGAGAGACCCAGTACTTC. The encoded protein is CASSLGTGGETQYF.

This clone was seen only once. Compared with germline, one end of the junction differs, possibly owing to a read error. The chain employs TRBV5-1 and TRBJ2-1, with D possibly being TRBD2 (7 bases). CDR1 SGHRS and CDR2 YFSETQ come from the germline V gene. CDR3 length: 16 amino acids. Written as DNA, the CDR3 is TGCGCCAGCAACTTGGATGGGGGGGCGAGCTACAATGAGCAGTTCTTC. Encoded protein: CASNLDGGASYNEQFF.

The rearrangement joins TRBV4-2 to TRBJ1-6, with 8 bases aligning to TRBD1. V lost 0 bases and J lost 7; bases outside the gene matches: 14. The germline CDR1 and CDR2 sequences are LGHNA and YNFKEQ. CDR3 length: 19 amino acids. CDR3 DNA: TGTGCCAGCAGCCAAGAAGTTCAGGGGGCGTCCTCTAGGAATTCACCCCTCCACTTT. This codes for CASSQEVQGASSRNSPLHF.

The chain carries TRBV9 and TRBJ1-2; D possibly corresponds to TRBD1 (6 bases). The CDR3 totals 16 residues. Trimming left V 0 bases short and J 4 bases short, with 16 bases between. Germline CDR1 SGDLS, CDR2 YYNGEE. CDR3 sequence: CASSVEMRGLIYGYTF. CDR3 bases: TGTGCCAGCAGCGTAGAAATGCGGGGGCTCATCTATGGCTACACCTTC. The entire variable domain, with the rest obtained from reference TRBV9 and TRBJ1-2, is as follows: DSGVTQTPKHLITATGQRVTLRCSPRSGDLSVYWYQQSLDQGLQFLIQYYNGEERAKGNILERFSAQQFPDLHSELNLSSLELGDSALYFCASSVEMRGLIYGYTFGSGTRLTVV.

The rearrangement links TRBV11-2 to TRBJ2-3; 7 positions agree with TRBD2. The V segment lost 10 bases and the J segment 0 bases; nucleotides outside the gene matches: 10. The CDR3 spans 15 residues. Per the germline V gene, CDR1 is SGHAT and CDR2 is FQNNGV. The CDR3 DNA reads as TGTGCCACCTTGGGGAGGGAGTCTAGCACAGATACGCAGTATTTT. Translation gives CATLGRESSTDTQYF. The complete variable domain, with remaining parts taken from reference TRBV11-2 and TRBJ2-3, reads EAGVAQSPRYKIIEKRQSVAFWCNPISGHATLYWYQQILGQGPKLLIQFQNNGVVDDSQLPKDRFSAERLKGVDSTLKIQPAKLEDSAVYLCATLGRESSTDTQYFGPGTRLTVL.

This sequence joins TRBV5-4 and TRBJ2-7, with TRBD1 as a possible D gene (5 bases). The V and J ends lost 3 bases and 5 bases respectively, with 15 bases between them. The CDR3 has 14 amino acids. Germline CDR1 SGHNT, CDR2 YYREEE (reference sequence). Here the CDR3 DNA reads TGTGCCAGCAGCTCCCGGCAAGGGGCCGACGAGCAGTACTTC. Encoded protein: CASSSRQGADEQYF.

The chain links TRBV30 to TRBJ2-3; weak D call: TRBD1 (6 bases). Germline loops: CDR1 GTSNPN, CDR2 SVGIG (reference sequence). V was pared by 0 bases and J by 4 bases, with 14 bases between. The CDR3 runs to 15 residues. For the CDR3, the DNA is TGTGCCTGGAGTGTTGGGGGCAGTTTAGCAGATACGCAGTATTTT. This gives the protein CAWSVGGSLADTQYF.

CDR3 sequence (DNA): TGCGCCAGCAGCTTGGTAGGGGAGAACACTGAAGCTTTCTTT. This translates into CASSLVGENTEAFF. V usage is TRBV5-1 and J usage is TRBJ1-1; D may be TRBD1 (5 bases). V lost 0 bases and J lost 1, with 7 bases in between. CDR3 size: 14 residues. Germline assignment: CDR1 SGHRS and CDR2 YFSETQ.

J is TRBJ2-5 and V is TRBV28; 7 bases are shared with TRBD1. J gave up 4 bases and V 7 bases, and 9 bases lay outside the gene matches. Germline CDR1 and CDR2: MDHEN and SYDVKM. The CDR3 totals 14 residues. CDR3 DNA sequence: TGTGCCAGCACCCCCAGGGGGTTGGGAGAGACCCAGTACTTC. This encodes CASTPRGLGETQYF.

This sequence joins TRBV30 and TRBJ1-1; D call uncertain. The CDR3 consists of 15 residues. Germline CDR1 GTSNPN, CDR2 SVGIG (reference sequence). V was trimmed by 2 bases and J by 1 base, leaving 14 bases between them. CDR3: CAWSPPPPGNTEAFF. The CDR3, as DNA: TGTGCCTGGAGTCCTCCCCCTCCCGGGAACACTGAAGCTTTCTTT.

This rearrangement joins TRBV7-9 to TRBJ1-6, with D unresolved. The CDR3 consists of 13 residues. V was trimmed by 0 bases and J by 8 bases, leaving 5 bases between them. Germline values: CDR1 SEHNR, CDR2 FQNEAQ (reference sequence). CDR3 loop: CASSLAEHSPLHF. The CDR3 DNA reads TGTGCCAGCAGCTTAGCCGAGCATTCACCCCTCCACTTT.

The rearrangement uses TRBV6-5 and TRBJ1-3; 8 bases map to TRBD1. The CDR3 length is 15 residues. Trimming cost V 6 bases and J 3 bases; bases outside gene matches: 7. Germline assignment: CDR1 MNHEY and CDR2 SVGAGI. The CDR3: CASSSEGTGGNTIYF. In nucleotides, the CDR3 is TGTGCCAGCAGCTCCGAGGGGACAGGTGGAAACACCATATATTTT.

The chain links TRBV7-6 to TRBJ2-1; 7 nucleotides match TRBD2. The CDR3 spans 15 residues. CDR1 is SGHVS, CDR2 FNYEAQ, per germline. V lost 1 base to trimming and J lost 3 bases; unmatched junction nucleotides: 3. CDR3 nucleotides: TGTGCCAGCAGCTTAGGGCGGGGGAACTACAATGAGCAGTTCTTC. Its protein is CASSLGRGNYNEQFF.

This chain links TRBV11-2 with TRBJ2-2; 9 nucleotides line up with TRBD2. Per the germline V gene, CDR1 is SGHAT and CDR2 is FQNNGV. V lost 1 base, J lost 6 bases, and 0 bases stayed unmatched. The CDR3 sequence is 14 residues long. CDR3 DNA: TGTGCCAGCAGCTTAGGACTAGCGGCCGGGGAGCTGTTTTTT. Encoded protein: CASSLGLAAGELFF.

The J gene is TRBJ2-1, the V gene TRBV4-2; D might be TRBD2 (6 bases). Trimming cost V 8 bases and J 8 bases, with 22 bases left between them. The germline gives CDR1 LGHNA, CDR2 YNFKEQ. This CDR3 spans 15 amino acids. CDR3 in amino acids: CASQLEGFLKDEQFF. The CDR3 DNA reads TGTGCCAGCCAGCTGGAGGGGTTCCTCAAGGATGAGCAGTTCTTC.

CDR3 nucleotide sequence: TGTGCCAGTAGGCAGTCCGACAGGGGACGGATTAATGAAAAACTGTTTTTT. It yields the protein CASRQSDRGRINEKLFF. The chain carries TRBV19 and TRBJ1-4, with 8 bases lining up with TRBD1. The V and J ends lost 6 bases and 4 bases, in that order; junction bases with no gene match: 13. Germline loops: CDR1 LNHDA, CDR2 SQIVND (reference sequence). The CDR3 consists of 17 residues.